This T cell receptor beta chain derives from a study of response to subunit inactivated influenza vaccine. Germline CDR1 reads SQVTM; CDR2 reads ANQGSEA. The CDR3 is 12 residues long. The V gene lost 0 bases and the J gene lost 5 bases, with 7 bases spanning the gap. TCRdb re-called the RT-PCR reads with MiXCR, one entry per CDR3 protein. The table records hundreds of thousands of distinct CDR3 sequences, 11% of them present only once. These sequences were also reported in another study, on T cells expressing NK-cell markers. That investigation notes: The cDNA for TCR beta came from 5'RACE template switching with UMIs. Investigators obtained TCR beta repertoires from sorted CD3+CD56+NKG2C+, CD3+CD56+NKG2C- and CD3+CD56-NKG2C+ T cells. The sequencing cohort of eight donors included seven HCMV-seropositive individuals and one seronegative individual.

This specimen was PBMCs from blood, taken on the day of vaccination. The sequence was obtained from a man aged 45-60 years who received an inactivated influenza vaccine. J is TRBJ2-5 and V is TRBV29-1; D unresolved. CDR3 DNA: TGCAGCGTTGAAGATCAGGTGGAGACCCAGTACTTC. It specifies CSVEDQVETQYF.